This T cell receptor beta chain was identified during a study of beta chain features in type 1 diabetes. In this sample, this clone turned up many times. Its target is unknown. The study reverse transcribed the entire isolated RNA, so it sequenced expressed TCRB transcripts. Libraries were prepared by immunoSEQ multiplex PCR; TCRdb keeps only in-frame clonotypes and omits some of them. This table has 120,000 or so clones, roughly 17% appearing once. Overall study results and limits: In every one of the four CD4+ subsets, TCRB CDR3s were moderately but significantly shorter in Type 1 diabetes patients.

The CDR3 extends over 16 amino acids. Trimming shortened V by 0 bases and J by 2 bases, and 11 bases separated the two germline ends. The sample taken for sequencing was central memory CD4+ T cells from blood. The sequence was obtained from a man between 18 and 29 years old with type 1 diabetes. The rearrangement links TRBV23-1 to TRBJ2-1; either TRBD1 or TRBD2 may supply D (6 bases each). TRBV23-1 is noted as an ORF with a role that remains uncertain. The CDR3 nucleotides read TGCGCCAGCAGTCAATCGGAGGGGGGCGCCTACAATGAGCAGTTCTTC. Its translation is CASSQSEGGAYNEQFF.